This TCR beta chain derives from a study of response to subunit inactivated influenza vaccine. Germline V gives CDR1 SQVTM, CDR2 ANQGSEA. CDR3 size: 15 residues. J lost 5 bases, V lost 0 bases, and 6 bases had no gene match. This clonotype came up many times. Its antigen is not identified. Study-wide points: Authors suggested few new T cells are recruited by each seasonal influenza vaccination.

TCRdb called the RT-PCR reads again in MiXCR, with one record for every CDR3 protein. The top ten clones hold 26% of a sample with about 190,000 distinct CDR3 sequences, around 14% of them seen once. This clonotype was obtained from a man between 45 and 60 years old who received an inactivated influenza vaccine. The material sequenced was CD8+ T cells sorted from PBMCs, taken roughly 5 days after vaccination. The chain has TRBV29-1 and TRBJ2-1, with 8 bases fitting TRBD2. The CDR3 loop is CSVEERLAGNNEQFF. The CDR3 DNA reads TGCAGCGTTGAAGAGAGGCTAGCGGGCAACAATGAGCAGTTCTTC.